This is a list of T cell receptor beta chains from one sample in a study of T cells in Graves' hyperthyroidism and ophthalmopathy. TCRdb re-derived calls from the multiplex PCR reads in MiXCR, one entry per CDR3 protein. The sample lists approximately 600,000 distinct CDR3 sequences; 14% to 15% were seen once. The sample consisted of blood. The source is a woman aged 40 to 49 with Graves' ophthalmopathy. The CDR3 runs from the conserved cysteine through the conserved F or W. A D gene is named only where the DNA matches it firmly. Where a row states a size, it is once, few, many or the class of an expanded clone; other rows omit it.

D,size,V,J,CDR3,DNA
-,many,TRBV6-5,TRBJ1-1,CASSYSRHLGAFF,TGTGCCAGCAGTTACTCCCGGCACCTTGGGGCTTTCTTT
-,many,TRBV12-3/TRBV12-4,TRBJ2-7,CASSLPPESYEQYF,TGTGCCAGCAGCCTCCCCCCGGAGTCCTACGAGCAGTACTTC
-,many,TRBV24-1,TRBJ1-3,CATSDPTVSDSGNTIYF,TGTGCCACCAGTGACCCGACAGTATCCGACTCTGGAAACACCATATATTTT
-,-,TRBV20-1,TRBJ2-7,CSARWEVAGAHEQYF,TGCAGTGCTAGATGGGAGGTGGCGGGGGCTCACGAGCAGTACTTC
-,-,TRBV11-2,TRBJ1-1,CASSPWGRTNTEAFF,TGTGCCAGCAGCCCCTGGGGACGGACTAACACTGAAGCTTTCTTT
-,-,TRBV6-1,TRBJ1-2,CASSPGTLGGYGYTF,TGTGCCAGCAGTCCAGGGACACTGGGGGGATATGGCTACACCTTC
TRBD1,many,TRBV27,TRBJ2-7,CASGQGGEQYF,TGTGCCAGTGGACAGGGCGGCGAGCAGTACTTC
-,many,TRBV30,TRBJ1-2,CAWTTNYGYTF,TGTGCCTGGACAACTAACTATGGCTACACCTTC
-,-,TRBV12-3/TRBV12-4,TRBJ2-3,CASSPWGGLDTQYF,TGTGCCAGTTCCCCCTGGGGGGGCTTGGATACGCAGTATTTT
-,many,TRBV6-1,TRBJ1-1,CASNLGDYGNTEAFF,TGTGCCAGCAATCTCGGGGATTACGGGAACACTGAAGCTTTCTTT
TRBD2,-,TRBV28,TRBJ2-7,CATLISGAYEQYF,TGTGCCACCCTAATTAGCGGGGCCTACGAGCAGTACTTC
-,many,TRBV29-1,TRBJ1-1,CSVTRGASDTEAFF,TGCAGCGTTACCCGCGGCGCCAGTGACACTGAAGCTTTCTTT
-,many,TRBV29-1,TRBJ1-1,CSVRHSMNTEAFF,TGCAGCGTTCGTCACAGCATGAACACTGAAGCTTTCTTT
-,once,TRBV5-8,TRBJ1-3,CASSRDTFSGNTIYF,TGTGCCAGCAGTAGGGACACTTTCTCTGGAAACACCATATATTTT
-,many,TRBV7-2,TRBJ2-7,CASSSGPRTQQYF,TGTGCCAGCAGCTCCGGACCGAGGACCCAGCAGTACTTC
-,many,TRBV28,TRBJ2-7,CASSLNGAIVDEQYF,TGTGCCAGCAGTTTAAACGGGGCTATCGTAGACGAGCAGTACTTC
-,-,TRBV4-1,TRBJ2-7,CASSQLTAFTSYEQYF,TGCGCCAGCAGCCAACTCACGGCATTTACTTCCTACGAGCAGTACTTC
-,few,TRBV11-2,TRBJ2-5,CASSPEGGGAPAGKTQYF,TGTGCCAGCAGCCCCGAAGGGGGGGGCGCTCCGGCGGGAAAGACCCAGTACTTC
TRBD2,-,TRBV4-1,TRBJ2-7,CASSQETLGRAYEQYF,TGCGCCAGCAGCCAAGAGACCCTGGGGAGGGCCTACGAGCAGTACTTC
TRBD1,many,TRBV20-1,TRBJ2-7,CSAKVGTGPYEQYF,TGCAGTGCGAAGGTCGGGACAGGTCCCTACGAGCAGTACTTC
-,few,TRBV5-1,TRBJ2-5,CASSLMGLGETQYF,TGCGCCAGCAGCTTAATGGGGTTAGGGGAGACCCAGTACTTC
-,many,TRBV19,TRBJ2-5,CASSNDRQETQYF,TGTGCCAGTAGCAACGACAGGCAAGAGACCCAGTACTTC
-,many,TRBV29-1,TRBJ2-2,CSVDSGELFF,TGCAGCGTTGACTCCGGGGAGCTGTTTTTT
TRBD1,-,TRBV9,TRBJ2-7,CASSFKTGTGVYEQYF,TGTGCCAGCAGCTTCAAAACCGGGACAGGGGTCTACGAGCAGTACTTC
-,-,TRBV7-8,TRBJ2-2,CASSLRDHPPSGELFF,TGTGCCAGCAGCCTACGGGACCACCCTCCATCCGGGGAGCTGTTTTTT
TRBD1,many,TRBV11-1,TRBJ2-7,CASSPGQGKLEQYF,TGTGCCAGCAGCCCCGGACAGGGGAAATTGGAGCAGTACTTC
-,few,TRBV18,TRBJ1-2,CASSPRDGDGYTF,TGTGCCAGCTCACCCAGGGACGGGGATGGCTACACCTTC
-,-,TRBV7-9,TRBJ2-7,CASSNRGYQSEQYF,TGTGCCAGCAGTAACCGGGGGTACCAAAGTGAGCAGTACTTC
-,-,TRBV7-8,TRBJ2-2,CASSFRTAANTGELFF,TGTGCCAGCAGCTTTCGGACAGCCGCGAACACCGGGGAGCTGTTTTTT
TRBD2,many,TRBV28,TRBJ2-7,CASSLFTGGSSGTYEQYF,TGTGCCAGCAGTTTATTCACGGGGGGATCTAGCGGGACCTACGAGCAGTACTTC
TRBD1,-,TRBV12-3/TRBV12-4,TRBJ1-2,CASSPRQGHYGYTF,TGTGCCAGCAGTCCAAGACAGGGCCACTATGGCTACACCTTC
-,many,TRBV6-1,TRBJ2-7,CASRPLGPGFYEQYF,TGTGCCAGCAGACCACTAGGTCCGGGATTCTACGAGCAGTACTTC
-,many,TRBV6-1,TRBJ2-7,CASSETRDYEQYF,TGTGCCAGCAGTGAAACGAGGGACTACGAGCAGTACTTC
TRBD1,many,TRBV28,TRBJ2-7,CASSSIPLLGTESSYEQYF,TGTGCCAGCAGTTCCATTCCTTTACTGGGGACAGAATCCTCCTACGAGCAGTACTTC
-,many,TRBV28,TRBJ2-2,CASSSHQNTGELFF,TGTGCCAGCAGTTCCCACCAGAACACCGGGGAGCTGTTTTTT
-,-,TRBV6-1,TRBJ2-5,CASLARETQYF,TGTGCCAGCTTGGCACGGGAGACCCAGTACTTC
-,many,TRBV20-1,TRBJ2-5,CSANPASSGARETQYF,TGCAGCGCCAACCCTGCTAGTTCGGGGGCGCGGGAGACCCAGTACTTC
-,few,TRBV28,TRBJ1-3,CASSLPFSGNTIYF,TGTGCCAGCAGTTTGCCCTTCTCTGGAAACACCATATATTTT
-,many,TRBV19,TRBJ1-1,CASSPMQGGDTEAFF,TGTGCCAGTAGTCCGATGCAGGGAGGGGACACTGAAGCTTTCTTT
-,many,TRBV2,TRBJ2-2,CASRADWNTGELFF,TGTGCCAGCAGAGCCGACTGGAACACCGGGGAGCTGTTTTTT
-,-,TRBV7-9,TRBJ2-5,CANSLVSGQETQYF,TGTGCCAACAGCTTAGTTTCTGGGCAAGAGACCCAGTACTTC
TRBD1,many,TRBV6-2/TRBV6-3,TRBJ2-7,CASSYWGQGHTEQYF,TGTGCCAGCAGTTACTGGGGACAGGGGCATACTGAGCAGTACTTC
-,few,TRBV19,TRBJ1-1,CASSSQAGTEAFF,TGTGCCAGTAGTAGCCAGGCCGGCACTGAAGCTTTCTTT
-,few,TRBV7-9,TRBJ2-2,CAGSPTATGELFF,TGTGCCGGCAGCCCCACCGCCACCGGGGAGCTGTTTTTT
-,many,TRBV28,TRBJ2-7,CASSRPMDTGYEQYF,TGTGCCAGCAGCAGGCCCATGGACACGGGGTACGAGCAGTACTTC
-,many,TRBV7-2,TRBJ1-6,CASSFGTPLHF,TGTGCCAGCAGCTTCGGAACACCCCTCCACTTT
-,many,TRBV5-1,TRBJ1-1,CASSLAGARVTEAFF,TGCGCCAGCAGCTTGGCAGGGGCACGGGTCACTGAAGCTTTCTTT
-,-,TRBV13,TRBJ2-7,CASSGGGSKSYEQYF,TGTGCCAGCAGTGGGGGCGGGAGCAAGTCCTACGAGCAGTACTTC
TRBD2,-,TRBV7-2,TRBJ2-3,CASRTDGTSGITDTDTQYF,TGTGCCAGCAGGACCGACGGGACTAGCGGGATTACTGATACAGATACGCAGTATTTT
TRBD2,many,TRBV27,TRBJ2-7,CASSLFGRTSGYEQYF,TGTGCCAGCAGTTTATTCGGTAGGACTAGCGGCTACGAGCAGTACTTC
TRBD1,many,TRBV7-1,TRBJ1-3,CASSSTGGRRFTVSGNTIYF,TGTGCCAGCAGCTCCACAGGGGGTAGAAGGTTTACCGTCTCTGGAAACACCATATATTTT
TRBD2,many,TRBV12-3/TRBV12-4,TRBJ2-7,CASSPRIAGTYEQYF,TGTGCCAGCAGTCCCCGTATAGCGGGGACCTACGAGCAGTACTTC
TRBD2,many,TRBV7-2,TRBJ2-2,CASSPRPGGGELFF,TGTGCCAGCAGCCCTCGACCGGGAGGGGGGGAGCTGTTTTTT
-,many,TRBV2,TRBJ1-2,CASRPDHFSGYGYTF,TGTGCCAGCAGACCCGACCACTTTTCGGGCTATGGCTACACCTTC
-,few,TRBV7-9,TRBJ1-1,CASSSPTENTEAFF,TGTGCCAGCAGCTCGCCGACAGAGAACACTGAAGCTTTCTTT
TRBD2,-,TRBV28,TRBJ2-5,CASSFSGGAGETQYF,TGTGCCAGCAGTTTTAGCGGGGGGGCAGGAGAGACCCAGTACTTC
-,many,TRBV5-5,TRBJ1-2,CASSLEGRPTNYGYTF,TGTGCCAGCAGCTTGGAAGGCAGGCCGACTAACTATGGCTACACCTTC